A selection of T cell receptor beta chains follows, all from one sample in a study of T cells in tumors after PD-1 blockade. Measured with immunoSEQ multiplex PCR; TCRdb has only the in-frame clones, and not every one. The table shows 60,000 or so clones, with around four fifths occurring only once. The sample in question was PBMCs, obtained before anti-PD-1 treatment. These receptors all come from a human donor with basal cell carcinoma. Both conserved end residues are part of each CDR3. The D gene is left open where the match is weak. Some rows have no size entry. The others give once, few or many, or a class for an expanded clone.

NA TRBJ2-7 TRBV5-1 NA CASSFTLGAGYEQYF TGCGCCAGCAGCTTTACACTGGGGGCTGGCTACGAGCAGTACTTC
NA TRBJ1-5 TRBV27 NA CATGSPTGPFSNQPQHF TGTGCCACCGGCTCACCCACAGGTCCCTTTAGCAATCAGCCCCAGCATTTT
few TRBJ2-1 TRBV5-1 NA CASSLEPGIHEQFF TGCGCCAGCAGCTTGGAACCGGGGATCCATGAGCAGTTCTTC
NA TRBJ1-1 TRBV10-1 TRBD1 CASSFSGTGVEAFF TGCGCCAGCAGTTTCTCCGGGACAGGGGTTGAAGCTTTCTTT
NA TRBJ2-2 TRBV4-2 NA CASSLEQGTGELFF TGTGCCAGCAGCCTTGAACAGGGTACCGGGGAGCTGTTTTTT
NA TRBJ2-2 TRBV4-1 NA CASRRPGLNTGELFF TGCGCCAGCAGACGACCAGGGTTGAACACCGGGGAGCTGTTTTTT
NA TRBJ1-5 TRBV19 NA CASGTGQSSNQPQHF TGTGCCAGTGGGACCGGCCAATCAAGCAATCAGCCCCAGCATTTT
once TRBJ2-1 TRBV5-5 TRBD2 CASSLPSGGLLDEQFF TGTGCCAGCAGCTTACCTAGCGGGGGACTGTTGGATGAGCAGTTCTTC
few TRBJ1-2 TRBV7-9 NA CASSLDGNYGYTF TGTGCCAGCAGCTTAGACGGCAACTATGGCTACACCTTC
NA TRBJ2-2 TRBV7-7 NA CASSLFDSLTGELFF TGTGCTAGCAGCTTATTTGATAGCCTCACCGGGGAGCTGTTTTTT
once TRBJ2-7 TRBV7-9 NA CATRTGDEQYF TGTGCCACCCGGACTGGGGACGAGCAGTACTTC
NA TRBJ1-4 TRBV20-1 NA CSARANEKLFF TGCAGTGCCAGGGCTAATGAAAAACTGTTTTTT
few TRBJ1-3 TRBV9 NA CASSVLPTNSGNTIYF TGTGCCAGCAGCGTGTTACCGACTAACTCTGGAAACACCATATATTTT
NA TRBJ2-2 TRBV19 TRBD1 CASSIGTVKGELFF TGTGCCAGTAGTATTGGGACAGTTAAGGGGGAGCTGTTTTTT
NA TRBJ1-2 TRBV4-1 NA CASSQFWGRSNYGYTF TGCGCCAGCAGCCAATTCTGGGGGCGATCTAACTATGGCTACACCTTC
NA TRBJ2-1 TRBV9 NA CASSVAWSQSPYNEQFF TGTGCCAGCAGCGTAGCTTGGAGTCAGTCCCCTTACAATGAGCAGTTCTTC
NA TRBJ2-3 TRBV5-1 TRBD2 CASSWTSGGRNTDTQYF TGCGCCAGCAGTTGGACTAGCGGGGGGAGGAACACAGATACGCAGTATTTT
NA TRBJ2-3 TRBV30 TRBD2 CAWSPWREEDTQYF TGTGCCTGGAGTCCCTGGCGGGAGGAAGATACGCAGTATTTT
NA TRBJ2-1 TRBV5-1 NA CASSYGLLNEQFF TGCGCCAGCAGCTACGGACTACTGAATGAGCAGTTCTTC
NA TRBJ2-1 TRBV27 NA CASSPGTYYSYNEQFF TGTGCCAGCAGCCCCGGGACTTATTACTCCTACAATGAGCAGTTCTTC
NA TRBJ2-5 TRBV11-3 NA CASSLASQGQETQYF TGTGCCAGCAGCTTAGCGTCGCAGGGGCAAGAGACCCAGTACTTC
NA TRBJ2-3 TRBV5-5 TRBD2 CASSRGGGGADTQYF TGTGCCAGCAGCCGGGGCGGGGGTGGCGCAGATACGCAGTATTTT
NA TRBJ2-6 TRBV5-4 NA CASSLVSSGANVLTF TGTGCCAGCAGCTTGGTTAGCTCTGGGGCCAACGTCCTGACTTTC
NA TRBJ1-1 TRBV6-1 NA CASSEAGQVDAFF TGTGCCAGCAGTGAAGCAGGGCAAGTGGATGCTTTCTTT
NA TRBJ1-5 TRBV7-9 TRBD1 CASSQGTGGSQPQHF TGTGCCAGCAGCCAAGGGACAGGGGGTAGTCAGCCCCAGCATTTT
NA TRBJ1-6 TRBV19 NA CASTAGDNSPLHF TGTGCCAGTACGGCGGGAGATAATTCACCCCTCCACTTT
many TRBJ2-7 TRBV13 NA CASSLEGSWQYF TGTGCCAGCAGCTTAGAGGGGAGCTGGCAGTACTTC
NA TRBJ1-1 TRBV7-9 NA CASSLHAGMNTEAFF TGTGCCAGCAGCCTCCACGCGGGCATGAACACTGAAGCTTTCTTT
once TRBJ2-3 TRBV6-5 NA CATYGGTDTQYF TGTGCCACCTATGGGGGCACAGATACGCAGTATTTT
NA TRBJ1-2 TRBV19 NA CASSPRGRTAEGGYTF TGTGCCAGTAGTCCCCGAGGACGGACCGCCGAGGGTGGCTACACCTTC
NA TRBJ1-5 TRBV5-1 NA CASSLGGISDQPQHF TGCGCCAGCAGCTTGGGGGGAATTTCAGATCAGCCCCAGCATTTT
NA TRBJ2-3 TRBV5-4 TRBD2 CASSFPGTNTDTQYF TGTGCCAGCAGCTTCCCCGGGACTAACACAGATACGCAGTATTTT
NA TRBJ1-2 TRBV7-9 NA CAAFGDTPGYTF TGTGCCGCGTTCGGAGATACGCCTGGCTACACCTTC
NA TRBJ2-3 TRBV9 NA CASSVGGTDTQYF TGTGCCAGCAGCGTAGGGGGCACAGATACGCAGTATTTT
NA TRBJ2-1 TRBV13 TRBD2 CASSAAGVSYNEQFF TGTGCCAGCAGCGCTGCGGGGGTCTCCTACAATGAGCAGTTCTTC
NA TRBJ2-7 TRBV6-4 TRBD2 CASRAPPDTSGGAYEQYF TGTGCCAGCAGGGCCCCCCCCGATACTAGCGGGGGGGCATACGAGCAGTACTTC
NA TRBJ2-7 TRBV9 TRBD2 CASSVAPGLAIYEQYF TGTGCCAGCAGCGTAGCTCCCGGACTAGCTATCTACGAGCAGTACTTC
few TRBJ2-1 TRBV15 NA CATSRVANEQFF TGTGCCACCAGCAGAGTAGCAAATGAGCAGTTCTTC
NA TRBJ2-5 TRBV3-1/TRBV3-2 TRBD2 CASSQGIAGRETQYF TGTGCCAGCAGCCAAGGTATAGCGGGGCGGGAGACCCAGTACTTC
NA TRBJ2-7 TRBV10-3 NA CAISESALLGDEQYF TGTGCCATCAGTGAGTCGGCTCTGCTTGGTGACGAGCAGTACTTC
NA TRBJ2-1 TRBV20-1 NA CSASSRPNEQFF TGCAGTGCTAGTTCCAGGCCGAATGAGCAGTTCTTC
NA TRBJ1-2 TRBV5-1 NA CASSLAGWGVANYGYTF TGCGCCAGCAGCTTGGCCGGTTGGGGGGTAGCTAACTATGGCTACACCTTC